This T cell receptor (beta chain) was captured by sequencing in a study of shared clonotypes between healthy human individuals. Study summary: Donors, aged 18 to 49, were two women and three men.

Terminally differentiated effector memory CD45RA+ cells were left out of the naive CD8 fraction, which was CD45RO-negative and positively selected for CCR7. Sequencing used immunoSEQ multiplex PCR; TCRdb keeps in-frame clones, though not all of them. Of 600,000 or so clones in the sample, about 98% are singletons; the top ten hold 0.3%. Germline V gene lookup returns CDR1 MGHRA and CDR2 YSYEKL. The V gene lost 5 bases and the J gene lost 3 bases, with 16 bases spanning the gap. This CDR3 comprises 16 residues. The sample was naive CD8+ T cells sorted from blood. The TCR was taken from a man under 40 in good health. The chain employs TRBV4-1 and TRBJ2-2, with D uncertain. The CDR3 sequence is CASSEVGTRDTGELFF. The CDR3 bases are TGCGCCAGCAGCGAAGTAGGTACAAGGGACACCGGGGAGCTGTTTTTT.